The 14 T cell receptor beta chains given below trace back to one sample, sequenced in a study of monozygotic twins with inflammatory bowel disease. TCRdb reanalyzed the 5' RACE reads and collapses them to one entry per CDR3 protein, without DNA. The sample yields a few hundred thousand distinct CDR3 sequences, of which the top ten take up roughly 1.5%. Sequenced material: blood. The receptors shown here come from a human donor with ulcerative colitis or Crohn's disease, or a healthy co-twin of an affected twin (not recorded which).

V gene TRBV10-3 combines with J gene TRBJ1-1; TCRdb reports TRBD1, a call that lacks DNA to check it against. The germline V gene has CDR1 ENHRY and CDR2 SYGVKD. This CDR3 comprises 13 residues. The CDR3 loop reads CATPDRGGTEAFF.

The chain uses TRBV20-1 and TRBJ2-7; the TCRdb D gene call, TRBD2, has no DNA to confirm it. Germline V lookup: CDR1 DFQATT, CDR2 SNEGSKA (reference sequence). CDR3 length equals 14 residues. CDR3 residues: CSAGQAGGTYEQYF.

The rearrangement joins TRBV9 to TRBJ1-4; the TCRdb D gene call, TRBD1, has no DNA to confirm it. Germline V lookup: CDR1 SGDLS, CDR2 YYNGEE. CDR3 length equals 16 residues. This chain's CDR3 is CASSLTQGIRNEKLFF.

This chain links TRBV7-9 with TRBJ2-7; TCRdb indicates TRBD1, and absent DNA this call remains unverified. Germline-derived CDR1 and CDR2 are SEHNR and FQNEAQ (reference sequence). The CDR3 contains 13 residues. CDR3: CASRGTQDYEQYF.

The chain is built from TRBV3-1 and TRBJ2-7; checking the TCRdb D call of TRBD2 is not possible without DNA. CDR3 length: 16 residues. CDR1 and CDR2 from the germline V gene are LGHDT and YNNKEL (reference sequence). This CDR3 reads CASSHGTATLNDEQYF.

The chain combines TRBV7-2 with TRBJ1-5; as DNA is missing, the TRBD1 call by TCRdb cannot be tested. The CDR3 consists of 15 residues. Germline lookup yields CDR1 SGHTA and CDR2 FQGNSA. CDR3 residues: CASSIQAGSNQPQHF. The full variable domain, its missing parts supplied by reference TRBV7-2 and TRBJ1-5, is GAGVSQSPSNKVTEKGKDVELRCDPISGHTALYWYRQSLGQGLEFLIYFQGNSAPDKSGLPSDRFSAERTGGSVSTLTIQRTQQEDSAVYLCASSIQAGSNQPQHFGDGTRLSIL.

V gene TRBV5-1 combines with J gene TRBJ1-6; the D call of TRBD1 rests on TCRdb alone, since no DNA is present to check it. Germline values: CDR1 SGHRS, CDR2 YFSETQ. The CDR3 has 16 residues. The CDR3 loop reads CASSLARTDGTSPLHF.

This sequence joins TRBV20-1 and TRBJ1-4. The CDR3 extends over 13 amino acids. The germline CDR1 and CDR2 sequences are DFQATT and SNEGSKA (reference sequence). The CDR3 sequence: CSAEARDDEKLFF.

V usage is TRBV7-6 and J usage is TRBJ1-1; there is no DNA to check the TCRdb D call of TRBD1. The V gene's germline CDR1 is SGHVS and CDR2 FNYEAQ. The CDR3 extends over 13 amino acids. CDR3 region: CASRKQANTEAFF.

This chain joins TRBV5-1 and TRBJ1-1. This CDR3 region has 13 residues. The germline CDR1 and CDR2 sequences are SGHRS and YFSETQ. CDR3 sequence reads: CASNSGGSTEAFF.

This chain uses TRBV6-1 with TRBJ1-6; TCRdb calls TRBD1, which cannot be checked without DNA. There are 15 residues in the CDR3. Per the germline V gene, CDR1 is MNHNS and CDR2 is SASEGT. The CDR3 sequence: CASSKQGELNSPLHF.

The V gene is TRBV11-3, the J gene TRBJ2-2; with no DNA, the TCRdb D assignment of TRBD1 cannot be verified. The CDR3 totals 14 residues. Looked up from germline, CDR1 is SGHNT and CDR2 is YENEEA. The chain's CDR3 is CASSDRGNTGELFF.

The V and J genes are TRBV5-1 and TRBJ2-3; TCRdb proposes TRBD1, but this gene call is untestable without DNA. Germline values: CDR1 SGHRS, CDR2 YFSETQ. The CDR3 length is 16 residues. The CDR3 loop reads CASSYNGQGSTDTQYF.

This chain uses TRBV5-1 with TRBJ2-3. CDR3 length equals 14 residues. Germline assignment: CDR1 SGHRS and CDR2 YFSETQ. CDR3 loop: CASKELAITDTQYF.